These 16 T cell receptor beta chains were sequenced from one sample in a study of T cell responses to AZD1222 COVID-19 vaccine. Clones were read by immunoSEQ multiplex PCR, and TCRdb kept only the in-frame ones, dropping some. This table has more than 150,000 clones, approximately 91% appearing once. Sample: peripheral blood, taken after recovery from COVID-19. The receptors were sampled from an adult who had recovered from COVID-19.

This rearrangement joins TRBV2 to TRBJ2-3; D perhaps matches TRBD2 (5 bases). The germline gives CDR1 SNHLY, CDR2 FYNNEI. V was trimmed by 8 bases and J by 5 bases, leaving 17 bases between them. The CDR3 spans 14 residues. CDR3 in DNA: TGTGCCAGCGCCAACAAAATAGCGAGAGATACGCAGTATTTT. Protein: CASANKIARDTQYF. Combining the CDR3 with reference TRBV2 and TRBJ2-3 gives the whole variable domain EPEVTQTPSHQVTQMGQEVILRCVPISNHLYFYWYRQILGQKVEFLVSFYNNEISEKSEIFDDQFSVERPDGSNFTLKIRSTKLEDSAMYFCASANKIARDTQYFGPGTRLTVL.

This rearrangement joins TRBV5-4 to TRBJ2-2; D not certain. The V gene lost 2 bases and the J gene lost 5 bases, with 4 bases spanning the gap. The germline V gene has CDR1 SGHNT and CDR2 YYREEE (reference sequence). CDR3 length: 12 residues. Written as DNA, the CDR3 is TGTGCCAGCAGCTTACAGACCGGGGAGCTGTTTTTT. This codes for CASSLQTGELFF.

Worth noting for this clone: One end of the junction is discordant with germline, which a read error may explain. The chain has TRBV7-3 and TRBJ2-1; D is perhaps TRBD1 (6 bases). Germline V gene data show CDR1 as SGHTA and CDR2 as FQGTGA. This CDR3 has 13 amino acids. Here the CDR3 DNA reads TGTGCCAGCAGCCTAACAGGGTTCAATGAGCAGTTCTTC. It encodes CASSLTGFNEQFF.

V gene TRBV2 combines with J gene TRBJ2-2, with D unresolved. The CDR3 totals 13 residues. The V end was cut by 5 bases, the J end by 5 bases, with 9 bases between. The V gene's germline CDR1 is SNHLY and CDR2 FYNNEI. The CDR3 nucleotides read TGTGCCAGCAGTTTTATGGGGACCGGGGAGCTGTTTTTT. Translated, it gives CASSFMGTGELFF.

This clone was counted many times. The chain has TRBV3-1 (or the pseudogene TRBV3-2) and TRBJ2-7, with D tentatively TRBD1 (5 bases). V gave up 0 bases and J gave up 3 bases, with 9 bases separating them. Germline values: CDR1 LGHDT, CDR2 YNNKEL (reference sequence). The CDR3 runs to 14 residues. This chain's CDR3 is CASSQEQEYYEQYF. Written as DNA, the CDR3 is TGTGCCAGCAGCCAAGAACAGGAATACTACGAGCAGTACTTC.

V gene TRBV28 combines with J gene TRBJ2-6, with 7 bases matching TRBD2. CDR1 and CDR2 (germline): MDHEN, SYDVKM. CDR3 length equals 14 residues. V shed 6 bases, J shed 1 base, and the junction held 0 bases outside the gene matches. This CDR3 reads CASRGGSGANVLTF. The CDR3 bases are TGTGCCAGCAGGGGGGGGTCTGGGGCCAACGTCCTGACTTTC.

The chain has TRBV6-1 and TRBJ1-1; 7 bases match TRBD1. Germline CDR1 MNHNS, CDR2 SASEGT. The V gene end was trimmed by 0 bases and the J gene end by 2 bases; junction bases not matched to a gene: 6. The CDR3 extends over 16 amino acids. The CDR3 reads CASSEATGVDNTEAFF. CDR3 sequence (DNA): TGTGCCAGCAGTGAAGCTACAGGGGTAGATAACACTGAAGCTTTCTTT.

This rearrangement joins TRBV2 to TRBJ2-3, with 9 bases identical to TRBD2. CDR1 and CDR2 (germline): SNHLY, FYNNEI. V lost 7 bases to trimming and J lost 3 bases; unmatched junction nucleotides: 14. CDR3 length equals 17 residues. The DNA for the CDR3 is TGTGCCAGCAAGGGGGCCTCGACTAGCGGTAAAACAGATACGCAGTATTTT. Protein product: CASKGASTSGKTDTQYF.

This clone has more than one count but fewer than ten. The chain has TRBV7-6 and TRBJ2-7; D not resolved. CDR3 length: 13 residues. V lost 1 base and J 3 bases, leaving 7 bases between the germline ends. Germline V gene sequence: CDR1 SGHVS, CDR2 FNYEAQ. CDR3 nucleotides: TGTGCCAGCAGCTTAGGACCTAACTACGAGCAGTACTTC. It encodes CASSLGPNYEQYF.

V gene TRBV20-1 combines with J gene TRBJ1-1; D remains unclear. Germline V gives CDR1 DFQATT, CDR2 SNEGSKA (reference sequence). CDR3 length: 11 residues. Trimming pared 2 bases from V and 1 base from J, leaving 2 bases between. The CDR3 reads CSARQNTEAFF. The DNA for the CDR3 is TGCAGTGCTAGACAGAACACTGAAGCTTTCTTT.

The genes are TRBV7-2 and TRBJ1-6; TRBD1 is a possible D gene (5 bases). V lost 5 bases to trimming and J lost 3 bases, with 23 bases between them. Looked up from germline, CDR1 is SGHTA and CDR2 is FQGNSA. The CDR3 extends over 19 amino acids. The CDR3 bases are TGTGCCAGCAGCCCCTTAGGACCCGGAGGACACAACTATAATTCACCCCTCCACTTT. Protein sequence: CASSPLGPGGHNYNSPLHF.

The genes are TRBV28 and TRBJ1-5; TRBD1 matches 9 bases. CDR3 length equals 15 residues. From germline, CDR1 is MDHEN and CDR2 SYDVKM. V gave up 7 bases and J gave up 4 bases; unmatched junction bases: 8. The CDR3 loop reads CASTNDRGGNQPQHF. CDR3 nucleotides: TGTGCCAGCACCAACGACAGGGGGGGTAATCAGCCCCAGCATTTT.

This rearrangement joins TRBV7-3 to TRBJ1-5; maybe TRBD1 (6 bases). V dropped 1 base and J dropped 5 bases, with 12 bases sitting between them. This CDR3 has 15 residues. The germline V gene encodes CDR1 SGHTA and CDR2 FQGTGA. CDR3 sequence: CASSLNGNRDQPQHF. The DNA of the CDR3 is TGTGCCAGCAGCTTAAACGGTAACAGGGATCAGCCCCAGCATTTT.

The chain employs TRBV5-8 and TRBJ2-5; 7 bases match TRBD1. The CDR3 spans 16 residues. Germline-derived CDR1 and CDR2 are SGHTS and YDEGEE. Unmatched junction bases numbered 10, after V lost 3 bases and J lost 2 bases. DNA for the CDR3: TGTGCCAGCAGCTGGCGACAGGGAAAGGATCAAGAGACCCAGTACTTC. The encoded protein is CASSWRQGKDQETQYF.

The V gene is TRBV7-9, the J gene TRBJ2-5, with D possibly matching TRBD2 (6 bases). The ends were cut back, 2 bases at V and 2 bases at J, with 15 bases in the middle. The CDR3 has 16 amino acids. Germline CDR1 is SEHNR and CDR2 is FQNEAQ (reference sequence). CDR3 region: CASSLRGVEGQETQYF. DNA for the CDR3: TGTGCCAGCAGCTTACGGGGCGTGGAGGGGCAAGAGACCCAGTACTTC.

This clone was counted once. The chain links TRBV11-2 to TRBJ1-1; TRBD1 is a possible D gene (5 bases). Germline assignment: CDR1 SGHAT and CDR2 FQNNGV. V shed 2 bases and J shed 1 base, with 8 bases lying between them. The CDR3 is 14 amino acids. CDR3 in amino acids: CASSLQGKNTEAFF. CDR3 nucleotide sequence: TGTGCCAGCAGCTTACAGGGAAAGAACACTGAAGCTTTCTTT. Variable domain in full (rest from reference TRBV11-2 and TRBJ1-1): EAGVAQSPRYKIIEKRQSVAFWCNPISGHATLYWYQQILGQGPKLLIQFQNNGVVDDSQLPKDRFSAERLKGVDSTLKIQPAKLEDSAVYLCASSLQGKNTEAFFGQGTRLTVV.